The following is a T cell receptor beta chain sequence with its context. This sample stems from a study of PD-1 blockade in classical Hodgkin lymphoma. Relapse after autologous stem cell transplantation occurred in every patient, and brentuximab vedotin exposure varied. The germline CDR1 and CDR2 sequences are SGHDN and FVKESK. Trimming took 4 bases from V and 2 from J, leaving 11 bases between them. The CDR3 contains 14 residues. The table came from immunoSEQ multiplex PCR; TCRdb's copy has only in-frame clones and leaves some out. Of around 46,000 clones listed, around 80% are singletons. Sequencing used peripheral blood mononuclear cells (PBMCs), obtained before the second cycle of nivolumab. The rearrangement joins TRBV14 to TRBJ1-2; a possible D gene is TRBD1 (6 bases). The sequence derives from a human donor with classical Hodgkin lymphoma. The CDR3 coding sequence is TGTGCCAGCAGCCCTACGGGACACAACTATGGCTACACCTTC. This translates into CASSPTGHNYGYTF.